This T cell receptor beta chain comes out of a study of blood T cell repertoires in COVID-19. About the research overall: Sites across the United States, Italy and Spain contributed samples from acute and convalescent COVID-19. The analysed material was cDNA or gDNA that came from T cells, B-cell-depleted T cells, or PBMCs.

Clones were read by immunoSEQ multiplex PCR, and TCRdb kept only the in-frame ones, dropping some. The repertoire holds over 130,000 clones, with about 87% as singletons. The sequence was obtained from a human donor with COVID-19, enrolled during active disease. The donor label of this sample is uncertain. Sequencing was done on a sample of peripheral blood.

The CDR3 is CASSPPGVNEQFF. CDR3 sequence (DNA): TGTGCCAGCTCACCTCCGGGTGTCAATGAGCAGTTCTTC. The chain recombines TRBV18 with TRBJ2-1; D not certain. The germline V gene has CDR1 KGHSH and CDR2 LQKENI. The CDR3 has 13 residues. The ends were cut back, 3 bases at V and 6 bases at J, with 9 bases in the middle. Using reference TRBV18 and TRBJ2-1 for the parts outside the CDR3, the full variable domain is NAGVMQNPRHLVRRRGQEARLRCSPMKGHSHVYWYRQLPEEGLKFMVYLQKENIIDESGMPKERFSAEFPKEGPSILRIQQVVRGDSAAYFCASSPPGVNEQFFGPGTRLTVL.